This T cell receptor (beta chain) was sequenced in a study of blood T cell repertoires in COVID-19. On the study more broadly: COVID-19 samples collected from the United States, Italy and Spain covered acute and convalescent phases.

Original data processing: Reference gene primer amplification gave nucleated cell count estimates. Assay: immunoSEQ multiplex PCR; the TCRdb copy retains only in-frame clones and omits some. V and J calls and clone size are given by that table; D and trimming were obtained from the DNA. The sample holds 250,000 to 300,000 clones, approximately 90% seen once. The participants were between roughly 18 and 100 years old and came from fewer than 25 US areas. V was shortened by 2 bases and J by 5 bases, with 10 bases between the two germline ends. This CDR3 contains 15 residues. CDR1 and CDR2 from the germline V gene are MNHEY and SMNVEV (reference sequence).

This sequence was found in a woman aged 55-70 years in a cohort exposed to, infected with or recovered from COVID-19 (not recorded which). The V gene is TRBV27, the J gene TRBJ1-6; D might be TRBD1 (5 bases). Sequenced material: PBMCs or T cells enriched from blood (not recorded which). The CDR3 DNA reads TGTGCCAGCAGTTTAAGGTGGGGGGATAATTCACCCCTCCACTTT. This sequence encodes CASSLRWGDNSPLHF.